This TCR beta chain was captured by sequencing in a study of CXCR3-negative and CXCR3-positive naive CD8 T cells. Findings of the study overall: Higher TRB CDR3 hydrophobicity marked CXCR3-positive naive cells relative to CXCR3-negative naive cells. For memory CD8+ cells diversity was much lower, but both naive subsets had comparably high diversity. Upon cryopreservation, CXCR3 expression partially decreased, and most assays used fresh PBMCs. CD5 surface expression was similar among naive subsets, and TCR strength was estimated by inference from TRB CDR3 properties. Unlike memory cells, which differed, naive CXCR3-negative and CXCR3-positive cells had similar TRBV-TRBJ usage.

The TRB libraries of cDNA were built by UMI-labeled 5' RACE. TCRdb reworked the 5' RACE reads into one entry per CDR3 protein, no DNA. This sample's table has just under 65,000 distinct CDR3 sequences. Comment on this clonotype: Its specificity is unknown.

CDR3 length equals 15 residues. CDR1 and CDR2 (germline): MNHEY, SVGEGT. This receptor was identified in a human donor in good health. Some clones in this sample may be carry-over from other donors' samples. The sequencing input was naive CXCR3+ CD8+ T cells from blood. The subset: CD45RO-CCR7+CD27+CD95- naive CD8+ T cells expressing CXCR3 (TNR3+). The J gene is TRBJ2-7, the V gene TRBV6-2 or TRBV6-3; TCRdb gives TRBD2 as the D gene, but with no DNA this cannot be confirmed. CDR3 residues: CASSTGLAGGYEQYF.